This TCR beta chain derives from a study of cytomegalovirus exposure and HLA in healthy donors. This clone is a singleton in its sample. No antigen is known for it. Whereas donors were nominally healthy upon sampling, unrecorded immune exposures were probable. The CDR3 extends over 16 amino acids. Germline-derived CDR1 and CDR2 are SGDLS and YYNGEE. With 0 bases removed from V and 1 base from J, the gap between germline ends came to 12 bases. Primers included in the PCR were 60 Vbeta and 13 Jbeta primers. Data came from immunoSEQ multiplex PCR; TCRdb stores just in-frame clones and leaves some out. The data hold 200,000 to 250,000 clones, with approximately 80% observed a single time. Study conclusions and caveats: Follow-up analysis found HLA locus-dependent TCR association rates, highest for DRB1 and lowest for HLA-C. A missense DCLRE1C variant was associated with V- and J-gene trimming of TCR beta chains in a later analysis, and an independent cohort replicated the association.

The V and J genes are TRBV9 and TRBJ2-3; tentative D call: TRBD2 (7 bases). The origin of this receptor is a woman in her forties in good health and CMV-seronegative. The sequenced material came from PBMCs. CDR3 DNA: TGTGCCAGCAGCGTAGGGGGGGGCCGGGGCACAGATACGCAGTATTTT. Its protein is CASSVGGGRGTDTQYF.